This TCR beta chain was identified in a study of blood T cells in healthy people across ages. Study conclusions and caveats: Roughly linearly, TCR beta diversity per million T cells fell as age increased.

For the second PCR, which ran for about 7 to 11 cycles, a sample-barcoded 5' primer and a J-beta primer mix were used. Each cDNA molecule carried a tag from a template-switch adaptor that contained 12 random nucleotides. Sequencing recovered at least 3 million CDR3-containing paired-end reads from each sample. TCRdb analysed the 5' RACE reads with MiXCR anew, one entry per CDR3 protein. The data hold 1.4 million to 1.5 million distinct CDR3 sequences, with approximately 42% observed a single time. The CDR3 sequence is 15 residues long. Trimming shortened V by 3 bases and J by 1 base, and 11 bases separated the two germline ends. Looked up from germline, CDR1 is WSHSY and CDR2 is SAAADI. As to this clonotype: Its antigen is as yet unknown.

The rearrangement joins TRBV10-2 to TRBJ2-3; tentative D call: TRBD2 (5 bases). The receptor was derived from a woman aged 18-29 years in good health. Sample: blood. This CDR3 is CASSEMRAGTDTQYF. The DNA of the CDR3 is TGCGCCAGCAGTGAAATGCGGGCTGGCACAGATACGCAGTATTTT.